The entry below describes one T cell receptor (beta chain). Its antigen remains unknown. 60 Vbeta and 13 Jbeta primers were used in PCR. Using immunoSEQ multiplex PCR, the repertoire was profiled, and TCRdb retains in-frame clones only, with some absent. The sample holds about 190,000 clones; almost 75% are singletons and the top ten take less than 4%. The data originate from a study of cytomegalovirus exposure and HLA in healthy donors. The germline V gene has CDR1 SEHNR and CDR2 FQNEAQ (reference sequence). The CDR3 has 13 amino acids. Trimming removed 3 bases from V and 5 bases from J, with 10 bases in between. General study results and limits: It was reported in a later analysis that an Asian-associated ancestry cluster showed fewer N-insertions than the approximately 670-donor mean.

V gene TRBV7-9 combines with J gene TRBJ1-1; D may be TRBD1 (6 bases). This TCR came from a woman in her 30s in good health and CMV-seropositive. The source material was PBMCs. CDR3 sequence (DNA): TGTGCCAGCAGCTTGGGGGCAGGAACTGAAGCTTTCTTT. This translates into CASSLGAGTEAFF.